This record covers a single TCR beta chain. Its antigen is undetermined. This entry comes from a study of T cell repertoires in cytomegalovirus infection. Study details: Newly reported HLA-C-restricted and thoroughly characterized HLA-B-restricted CMV epitopes were employed. Carrying CMV and the relevant HLA type showed in public TCR beta signatures. Overall study findings and caveats: HLA-C-restricted CMV-specific TCR beta clonotypes prevailed in the ex vivo response.

TCRdb ran MiXCR on the reads and lists one entry per CDR3 protein. The repertoire consists of approximately 910,000 distinct CDR3 sequences, with approximately 33% occurring once and the leading ten covering roughly an eighth. The clonotype originates from a human donor in good health (CMV status not recorded). Some clones in this sample may be carry-over from other donors' samples. The material was cultured CD8+ T cells from PBMCs, obtained from culture after CMV antigen stimulation.

DNA of the CDR3: TGTGCCAGCAGTTTCCTACCGGGACAGGGAGATACGCAGTATTTT. It is translated as CASSFLPGQGDTQYF. V and J are TRBV27 and TRBJ2-3, with 9 bases identical to TRBD1. The CDR3 totals 15 residues. Germline V gene sequence: CDR1 MNHEY, CDR2 SMNVEV (reference sequence). Trimming took 3 bases from V and 5 from J; bases not matched to a gene: 6.